The 5 T cell receptor beta chains listed next were all sequenced from one sample in a study of T cells in Graves' hyperthyroidism and ophthalmopathy. RNA transcripts served as the template for amplifying TCR beta CDR3 regions. When the TCR CDR3 underwent first-round RT-PCR, the HTBI primer set was used. TCRdb analysed the multiplex PCR reads with MiXCR anew, one entry per CDR3 protein. The sample shows around 260,000 distinct CDR3 sequences, 20% to 30% of them seen only once. Sequenced sample: blood. These receptors were obtained from a man aged 35 to 55 with Graves' hyperthyroidism that later progressed to Graves' ophthalmopathy.

The CDR3 DNA reads TGCAGTGCTAGAGATTGGGACATCCGCGAGCAGTACTTC. It yields the protein CSARDWDIREQYF. The genes are TRBV20-1 and TRBJ2-7; D perhaps matches TRBD1 (6 bases). CDR1 and CDR2 from the germline V gene are DFQATT and SNEGSKA (reference sequence). The CDR3 spans 13 residues. Trimming removed 0 bases from V and 6 bases from J, with 12 bases in between.

This clonotype was counted many times. V and J are TRBV6-2 or TRBV6-3 and TRBJ2-6; D is perhaps TRBD1 (6 bases). V was clipped by 2 bases and J by 0 bases, with 17 bases between them. This CDR3 is 19 amino acids long. CDR1 is MNHEY, CDR2 SVGEGT, per germline. The CDR3 DNA sequence: TGTGCCAGCAGTTACGAAGTGACAGGTCTTAGCTCTGGGGCCAACGTCCTGACTTTC. It codes for CASSYEVTGLSSGANVLTF.

This clonotype was seen ten or more times. The J gene is TRBJ2-2, the V gene TRBV5-1; possibly TRBD1 or TRBD2 for D (5 bases each). The CDR3 runs to 15 residues. Trimming took off 4 bases at V and 0 bases at J, with 10 bases between the two ends. CDR1 and CDR2 (germline): SGHRS, YFSETQ. The CDR3 loop reads CASSNWDANTGELFF. The DNA of the CDR3 is TGCGCCAGCAGCAACTGGGACGCGAACACCGGGGAGCTGTTTTTT.

The rearrangement uses TRBV28 and TRBJ2-7; the match to TRBD1 covers 9 bases. Germline assignment: CDR1 MDHEN and CDR2 SYDVKM. Trimming took 10 bases from V and 2 from J; bases not matched to a gene: 6. The CDR3 has 13 amino acids. This chain's CDR3 is CANEDRGPYEQYF. The CDR3 DNA reads as TGTGCCAACGAGGACAGGGGACCCTACGAGCAGTACTTC.

The chain recombines TRBV14 with TRBJ1-1; TRBD1 matches 7 bases. The CDR3 is 12 residues long. Germline CDR1 SGHDN, CDR2 FVKESK. J lost 11 bases, V lost 2 bases, and 5 bases had no gene match. The CDR3, as DNA: TGTGCCAGCAGCCAACGACAGGGTGAGGCTTTCTTT. As protein: CASSQRQGEAFF.